Described below is a single TCR beta chain sequence and its context. The clone's antigen remains unknown. Base-call qualities are not available, and no considerably larger clone is one nucleotide away. Ficoll-Paque density gradient centrifugation was used to isolate PBMCs. V lost 8 bases and J lost 0 bases; the stretch between them is 11 bases long. The CDR3 runs 14 amino acids, cysteine and phenylalanine included. The CDR3 DNA has 42 bases and is translated from base 1. The CDR1 and CDR2 encoded by the germline V gene (reference sequence) are SEHNR and FQNEAQ. This sample is drawn from a study of T-cell memory formation after mild COVID-19 (dated by TCRdb to about 2021). Looking at the study overall: TCR sequence clusters from the two donors were found to be largely donor specific. Longitudinal TCRalpha and TCRbeta repertoire sequencing tracked T-cell clones expanding and contracting after mild COVID-19 in a couple of donors. Two young, previously healthy adult volunteers made up the cohort, one male and one female. Points the paper makes about the study in general: The study covered only a couple of mild cases, and larger cohorts including severe cases with pre-infection samples were considered necessary. Some responding clones were detected in pre-infection memory, suggesting pre-existing cross-reactive memory T cells joined the SARS-CoV-2 response. Contracting CD4+ clones were located mainly in the CM and EM memory subsets, whereas CD8+ clones were found to be enriched in EMRA. Whether the second-wave clones peaking on day 37 were SARS-CoV-2 specific was not confirmed. Balanced CD4/CD8 phenotypes were observed for clones contracting from day 15 to 85, whereas a bias towards CD4+ was observed for a second wave of clones expanding from day 15 to 37.

The instrument was an Illumina NovaSeq 6000. cDNA libraries for TCRalpha and TCRbeta were prepared by 5'RACE using constant-segment primers, with sample barcodes and unique molecular identifiers added. Trizol reagent was used to extract RNA from every sample. Libraries were amplified in two PCR steps, with a second sample barcode and Illumina TruSeq adapters added in the second step. Sequencing of libraries was performed on an Illumina NovaSeq with 2 x 150 bp paired-end reads. Under the source paper's analysis protocol: The reads were demultiplexed and collapsed into UMI-guided consensus sequences using migec v1.2.7. With mixcr v2.1.11, UMI consensuses were aligned to TRA and TRB V and J templates and assembled into clonotypes. Expanded or contracted clonotypes were those called significant by both edgeR and NoisET, with noise models trained on biological replicates. For edgeR calls, the cutoffs were a false discovery rate-adjusted p below 0.01 and a log2 fold-change threshold of 1. As an exploratory analysis of dynamics, max-normalized trajectories of the 1000 most abundant clonotypes were examined by PCA with hierarchical clustering. Each responding clone was given a CD4 or CD8 phenotype based on the CD4+ and CD8+ repertoires, which had been sequenced separately. TCRdb trimmed the raw reads at Q25, called clones with MiXCR and kept productive beta chains. Every CDR3 protein is listed once, alongside the most common genes and DNA of its rows. These V and J calls derive from TCRdb rather than the authors' analysis. This sample lists 350,000 to 500,000 distinct CDR3 sequences; about 25% were detected once. The ten top clones hold 13% of the sample.

Recombination joined TRBV7-9 with TRBJ2-4, with the D gene too uncertain to name. The sequenced material came from PBMCs or a T cell subset sorted from them (not recorded which). The sequence derives from an adult woman who had mild COVID-19 (a few samples of this study predate the infection). The sample titles of this study are shuffled in the database, so cell type and time point are left out; the donor was told from shared clones. The DNA sequence follows: TGTGCCAGCGGCGCATCCCTAGCCAAAAACATTCAGTACTTC. Its protein reads: CASGASLAKNIQYF.